Following are 32 T cell receptor beta chains from one sample sequenced in a study of blood T cell repertoires in COVID-19. The assay was immunoSEQ multiplex PCR, and TCRdb's table has in-frame clones only and misses some. Found here are approximately 300,000 clones, about nine tenths of them singletons; the top ten hold roughly 2%. The sample comprised peripheral blood. The receptors were sampled from a woman aged 45 to 65 who had recovered from COVID-19.

This rearrangement joins TRBV7-9 to TRBJ2-1; 13 bases match TRBD2. Germline loops: CDR1 SEHNR, CDR2 FQNEAQ (reference sequence). J lost 2 bases, V lost 3 bases, and 4 bases had no gene match. This CDR3 is 17 amino acids long. The CDR3 loop is CASSFIGLAGAYNEQFF. The CDR3 DNA reads as TGTGCCAGCAGCTTCATTGGACTAGCGGGGGCCTACAATGAGCAGTTCTTC.

The chain has TRBV6-5 and TRBJ1-3; 7 positions match TRBD1. CDR1 is MNHEY, CDR2 SVGAGI, per germline. The ends lost 2 bases at V and 1 base at J; junction bases unmatched: 5. This CDR3 has 16 amino acids. For the CDR3, the DNA is TGTGCCAGCAGTTACCTTACAGGGGTATCTGGAAACACCATATATTTT. Translated, it gives CASSYLTGVSGNTIYF.

The chain is built from TRBV7-9 and TRBJ2-2; D perhaps matches TRBD2 (6 bases). V lost 5 bases and J lost 0, with 13 bases in between. The CDR3 has 16 residues. The germline CDR1 and CDR2 sequences are SEHNR and FQNEAQ (reference sequence). The CDR3 spells CASSRLGLPNTGELFF. CDR3 sequence (DNA): TGTGCCAGCAGCCGACTAGGTCTACCGAACACCGGGGAGCTGTTTTTT.

This chain connects TRBV5-1 to TRBJ1-4, with D possibly TRBD1 on 5 matching bases. Germline CDR1 SGHRS, CDR2 YFSETQ. The CDR3 loop spans 15 amino acids. The ends were cut back, 0 bases at V and 7 bases at J, with 13 bases in the middle. In DNA, the CDR3 is TGCGCCAGCAGCTTGGGTAGGGGTTCGAGTGAAAAACTGTTTTTT. Its translation is CASSLGRGSSEKLFF. Supplemented by reference TRBV5-1 and TRBJ1-4, the full variable domain reads KAGVTQTPRYLIKTRGQQVTLSCSPISGHRSVSWYQQTPGQGLQFLFEYFSETQRNKGNFPGRFSGRQFSNSRSEMNVSTLELGDSALYLCASSLGRGSSEKLFFGSGTQLSVL.

This chain joins TRBV2 and TRBJ1-1, with TRBD1 matching 8 bases. The CDR3 extends over 16 amino acids. From germline, CDR1 is SNHLY and CDR2 FYNNEI. V gave up 7 bases and J gave up 8 bases; unmatched junction bases: 18. As DNA, the CDR3 is TGTGCCAGCAAAGGACCCTATGGACAGGGAGGGCTGGAAGCTTTCTTT. Protein sequence: CASKGPYGQGGLEAFF.

CDR3 bases: TGTGCCAGCAGCTTAGGGGACAGCTTCTACAATGAGCAGTTCTTC. Its translation: CASSLGDSFYNEQFF. The chain uses TRBV7-9 and TRBJ2-1; 7 bases are shared with TRBD1. This CDR3 is built from 15 residues. The germline gives CDR1 SEHNR, CDR2 FQNEAQ (reference sequence). Trimming took 1 base from V and 3 from J; bases not matched to a gene: 3.

Comments on this clone: A clone one base away is much larger, so this may be a read error. V usage is TRBV2 and J usage is TRBJ1-2, with 9 bases aligning to TRBD1. Germline loops: CDR1 SNHLY, CDR2 FYNNEI. J gave up 4 bases and V 4 bases, and 4 bases lay outside the gene matches. There are 14 residues in the CDR3. The CDR3 bases are TGTGCCAGCAGTGCCGGGACAGGGATCTATGGCTACACCTTC. It translates to CASSAGTGIYGYTF.

The genes are TRBV6-5 and TRBJ2-3, with D unresolved. Trimming removed 6 bases at V and 0 bases at J, with 4 bases between. Germline CDR1 reads MNHEY; CDR2 reads SVGAGI. The CDR3 runs to 12 residues. CDR3 in amino acids: CASRTSTDTQYF. CDR3 sequence (DNA): TGTGCCAGCAGGACTAGCACAGATACGCAGTATTTT.

This clone has only one observation. The chain is built from TRBV7-3 and TRBJ1-1; D uncertain. V gave up 1 base and J gave up 1 base, with 10 bases separating them. The CDR3 sequence is 15 residues long. Germline CDR1 and CDR2: SGHTA and FQGTGA. In DNA, the CDR3 is TGTGCCAGCAGCTTAATTCGGGAGGGGAACACTGAAGCTTTCTTT. This gives the protein CASSLIREGNTEAFF.

The chain is built from TRBV4-3 and TRBJ1-1; 12 nucleotides align to TRBD1. The CDR3 totals 19 residues. Germline loops: CDR1 LGHNA, CDR2 YSLEER. Trimming removed 3 bases from V and 4 bases from J; junction bases left unmatched: 15. The CDR3 DNA sequence: TGCGCCAGCAGCCAGATACCCGGGACAGGGGGCGAGACGGGCACTGAAGCTTTCTTT. Encoded protein: CASSQIPGTGGETGTEAFF.

The chain recombines TRBV7-9 with TRBJ1-1; 7 bases fit TRBD1. CDR1 is SEHNR and CDR2 is FQNEAQ in the germline V gene (reference sequence). The junction had 6 bases not matched to a gene; V was cut back by 5 bases and J by 0 bases. This CDR3 has 15 residues. The CDR3 reads CASSTDRAVNTEAFF. As DNA, the CDR3 is TGTGCCAGCAGCACAGACAGGGCCGTGAACACTGAAGCTTTCTTT.

This chain joins TRBV15 and TRBJ2-7, with TRBD1 matching 7 bases. Germline CDR1 and CDR2: LNHNV and YYDKDF (reference sequence). The CDR3 spans 16 residues. Trimming removed 0 bases from V and 3 bases from J; junction bases left unmatched: 8. The CDR3 nucleotides are TGTGCCACCAGCAGAGAAAAGACAGGGATAATCTACGAGCAGTACTTC. It translates to CATSREKTGIIYEQYF. Complete variable domain (other parts from reference TRBV15 and TRBJ2-7): DAMVIQNPRYQVTQFGKPVTLSCSQTLNHNVMYWYQQKSSQAPKLLFHYYDKDFNNEADTPDNFQSRRPNTSFCFLDIRSPGLGDTAMYLCATSREKTGIIYEQYFGPGTRLTVT.

This sequence joins TRBV15 and TRBJ2-3, with a tentative D call TRBD2 (6 bases). CDR1 is LNHNV, CDR2 YYDKDF, per germline (reference sequence). V lost 5 bases to trimming and J lost 0 bases, with 12 bases between them. The CDR3 is 15 amino acids. The CDR3 region has the DNA TGTGCCACCAGCCTCCTTGCGGGGAGCACAGATACGCAGTATTTT. Translation gives CATSLLAGSTDTQYF. Filled out from reference TRBV15 and TRBJ2-3, the complete variable domain reads DAMVIQNPRYQVTQFGKPVTLSCSQTLNHNVMYWYQQKSSQAPKLLFHYYDKDFNNEADTPDNFQSRRPNTSFCFLDIRSPGLGDTAMYLCATSLLAGSTDTQYFGPGTRLTVL.

The chain has TRBV29-1 and TRBJ2-1; 7 bases fit TRBD2. Germline lookup yields CDR1 SQVTM and CDR2 ANQGSEA. With 6 bases clipped from V and 0 bases from J, the junction kept 11 bases outside the gene matches. The CDR3 runs 16 residues. DNA of the CDR3: TGCAGCGTCGGTTTAGCGGGCGGGGGCTCCTACAATGAGCAGTTCTTC. Its translation is CSVGLAGGGSYNEQFF.

The chain joins TRBV28 to TRBJ2-1; 12 positions match TRBD2. The CDR3 contains 15 residues. Per germline, CDR1 MDHEN and CDR2 SYDVKM. The V gene end was trimmed by 10 bases and the J gene end by 7 bases; junction bases not matched to a gene: 11. DNA for the CDR3: TGTGCCACCTCTTCGACTAGCGGGAGAATAAATGAGCAGTTCTTC. Its protein product is CATSSTSGRINEQFF. The variable domain in full, completed from reference TRBV28 and TRBJ2-1, reads DVKVTQSSRYLVKRTGEKVFLECVQDMDHENMFWYRQDPGLGLRLIYFSYDVKMKEKGDIPEGYSVSREKKERFSLILESASTNQTSMYLCATSSTSGRINEQFFGPGTRLTVL.

The rearrangement links TRBV7-9 to TRBJ2-3, with D possibly being TRBD2 (7 bases). Germline values: CDR1 SEHNR, CDR2 FQNEAQ (reference sequence). Between the trimmed V and J ends, which lost 8 bases and 7 bases, there was a span of 10 bases. The length of the CDR3 is 11 residues. The CDR3 sequence: CASWGGNTQYF. The CDR3 nucleotides are TGTGCCAGCTGGGGGGGCAATACGCAGTATTTT.

Concerning this clone: Additional DNA sequences in this sample encode the identical CDR3. The chain links TRBV9 to TRBJ1-1; D is unresolved. The CDR3 runs 11 residues. Trimming took 5 bases from V and 3 from J, leaving 5 bases between them. From germline, CDR1 is SGDLS and CDR2 YYNGEE. The CDR3 region is CASRSDTEAFF. The CDR3 DNA follows: TGTGCCAGCAGATCAGACACTGAAGCTTTCTTT.

The chain carries TRBV5-1 and TRBJ2-3; D is possibly TRBD2 (6 bases). The ends were cut back, 4 bases at V and 5 bases at J, with 14 bases in the middle. This CDR3 spans 14 amino acids. CDR1 is SGHRS and CDR2 is YFSETQ in the germline V gene. CDR3 coding DNA: TGCGCCAGCAGCGTGAGGGACTCTCTAGATACGCAGTATTTT. Residues: CASSVRDSLDTQYF.

V gene TRBV3-1 (or the pseudogene TRBV3-2) combines with J gene TRBJ2-5; a possible D gene is TRBD2 (6 bases). The germline gives CDR1 LGHDT, CDR2 YNNKEL (reference sequence). The CDR3 has 18 residues. V was trimmed by 0 bases and J by 4 bases, leaving 21 bases between them. This chain's CDR3 is CASSQDLGGDPIGETQYF. The CDR3 coding sequence is TGTGCCAGCAGCCAAGATTTAGGCGGGGACCCCATAGGAGAGACCCAGTACTTC.

This chain joins TRBV6-1 and TRBJ1-1, with a weak D call TRBD1 (6 bases). There are 13 residues in the CDR3. The germline gives CDR1 MNHNS, CDR2 SASEGT. Trimming pared 0 bases from V and 12 bases from J, leaving 14 bases between. The CDR3 DNA reads TGTGCCAGCAGTGAAGCGAGACAGGCGGAATCTTTCTTT. Amino acid sequence: CASSEARQAESFF.

CDR3 protein: CASSILRGMGENEQFF. In nucleotides, the CDR3 is TGTGCCAGTAGTATATTAAGGGGGATGGGGGAAAATGAGCAGTTCTTC. V usage is TRBV19 and J usage is TRBJ2-1; possibly TRBD1 for D (6 bases). Trimming left V 2 bases short and J 7 bases short, with 18 bases between. This CDR3 is built from 16 residues. Germline loops: CDR1 LNHDA, CDR2 SQIVND (reference sequence).

This clone was observed a handful of times. The chain combines TRBV9 with TRBJ2-2; 7 bases fit TRBD2. The CDR3 sequence is 19 residues long. Germline trimming cut 4 bases from V and 5 bases from J; bases unmatched to any gene: 20. Germline CDR1 is SGDLS and CDR2 is YYNGEE. In DNA form, the CDR3 reads TGTGCCAGCAGCCAGACCTTGACAGTCCTCCCCGGGGGGACCGGGGAGCTGTTTTTT. This sequence encodes CASSQTLTVLPGGTGELFF. The full variable domain, rest sourced from reference TRBV9 and TRBJ2-2, is DSGVTQTPKHLITATGQRVTLRCSPRSGDLSVYWYQQSLDQGLQFLIQYYNGEERAKGNILERFSAQQFPDLHSELNLSSLELGDSALYFCASSQTLTVLPGGTGELFFGEGSRLTVL.

This chain links TRBV27 with TRBJ1-1; D gene ambiguous. V lost 4 bases to trimming and J lost 2 bases, with 5 bases between them. CDR1 MNHEY and CDR2 SMNVEV come from the germline V gene (reference sequence). This CDR3 region has 12 residues. The CDR3: CASSSSNTEAFF. The CDR3 nucleotides are TGTGCCAGCAGTTCCTCTAACACTGAAGCTTTCTTT.

The chain couples TRBV5-1 to TRBJ1-1; a weak D match, TRBD1 (5 bases). CDR1 is SGHRS, CDR2 YFSETQ, per germline. The CDR3 runs to 16 residues. V lost 4 bases, J lost 1 base, and 17 bases lay in between. CDR3 coding DNA: TGCGCCAGCAGCCCTGGGACTGCCGCTCCGAACACTGAAGCTTTCTTT. This codes for CASSPGTAAPNTEAFF. Variable domain in full (rest from reference TRBV5-1 and TRBJ1-1): KAGVTQTPRYLIKTRGQQVTLSCSPISGHRSVSWYQQTPGQGLQFLFEYFSETQRNKGNFPGRFSGRQFSNSRSEMNVSTLELGDSALYLCASSPGTAAPNTEAFFGQGTRLTVV.

The gene calls are TRBV28 and TRBJ2-7; D is possibly TRBD1 (6 bases). The CDR3 has 15 residues. Germline CDR1 reads MDHEN; CDR2 reads SYDVKM. Trimming cost V 3 bases and J 4 bases, with 16 bases left between them. Written as DNA, the CDR3 is TGTGCCAGCAGTTTCGGGCCGGGACAAGCTTACGAGCAGTACTTC. This codes for CASSFGPGQAYEQYF.

The chain joins TRBV27 to TRBJ2-1; weak D call: TRBD2 (5 bases). V was pared by 7 bases and J by 4 bases, with 17 bases between. Germline values: CDR1 MNHEY, CDR2 SMNVEV (reference sequence). The CDR3 has 15 amino acids. As DNA, the CDR3 is TGTGCCAGCACGGCGACACCCGGGGTGTACAATGAGCAGTTCTTC. Encoded protein: CASTATPGVYNEQFF.

The gene calls are TRBV6-4 and TRBJ2-6; tentative D call: TRBD1 (6 bases). Between the trimmed V and J ends, which lost 4 bases and 2 bases, there was a span of 15 bases. The CDR3 consists of 17 residues. CDR1 is MRHNA, CDR2 SNTAGT, per germline. The CDR3 spells CASSALGAGAGANVLTF. CDR3 DNA sequence: TGTGCCAGCAGTGCCCTGGGGGCGGGTGCTGGGGCCAACGTCCTGACTTTC.

CDR3 nucleotide sequence: TGTGCCAGCAGTTACTCTCGGCGGGGGGGCCTAAGTGAGCAGTTCTTC. Protein sequence: CASSYSRRGGLSEQFF. This chain joins TRBV6-5 and TRBJ2-1, with 9 bases that match TRBD2. This CDR3 has 16 amino acids. Germline lookup yields CDR1 MNHEY and CDR2 SVGAGI. V lost 0 bases to trimming and J lost 9 bases; unmatched junction nucleotides: 9.

The gene calls are TRBV7-2 and TRBJ2-1; 7 bases are shared with TRBD2. The CDR3 runs to 16 residues. Germline lookup yields CDR1 SGHTA and CDR2 FQGNSA. The J segment lost 4 bases and the V segment lost 5 bases, leaving 11 bases of the junction unmatched. In DNA form, the CDR3 reads TGTGCCAGCAGCCCCCCAAGGGCGGGGGATTACAATGAGCAGTTCTTC. Protein sequence: CASSPPRAGDYNEQFF.

The V call is TRBV9, the J call TRBJ2-2; weak D call: TRBD2 (5 bases). V was cut by 6 bases and J by 5 bases, with 11 bases left in between. The CDR3 contains 13 residues. Germline loops: CDR1 SGDLS, CDR2 YYNGEE. CDR3: CASIEEDTGELFF. CDR3 bases: TGTGCCAGCATCGAGGAGGATACCGGGGAGCTGTTTTTT.

This clone was counted a few times. The same CDR3 is also encoded by other DNA sequences in this sample. The chain has TRBV5-1 and TRBJ2-7, with TRBD1 as a possible D gene (5 bases). Germline-derived CDR1 and CDR2 are SGHRS and YFSETQ. The CDR3 loop spans 12 amino acids. Trimming shortened V by 3 bases and J by 4 bases, and 8 bases separated the two germline ends. The DNA of the CDR3 is TGCGCCAGCAGCTCGCAGGGTTACGAGCAGTACTTC. Its translation is CASSSQGYEQYF.

This clone showed up many times. This chain joins TRBV5-5 and TRBJ1-2; D unclear. V was shortened by 0 bases and J by 8 bases, with 8 bases between the two germline ends. CDR3 length: 12 amino acids. Germline V CDR1 and CDR2: SGHKS, YYEKEE (reference sequence). The CDR3 DNA sequence: TGTGCCAGCAGCTTGGTACGGGAGGGCTACACCTTC. This codes for CASSLVREGYTF.